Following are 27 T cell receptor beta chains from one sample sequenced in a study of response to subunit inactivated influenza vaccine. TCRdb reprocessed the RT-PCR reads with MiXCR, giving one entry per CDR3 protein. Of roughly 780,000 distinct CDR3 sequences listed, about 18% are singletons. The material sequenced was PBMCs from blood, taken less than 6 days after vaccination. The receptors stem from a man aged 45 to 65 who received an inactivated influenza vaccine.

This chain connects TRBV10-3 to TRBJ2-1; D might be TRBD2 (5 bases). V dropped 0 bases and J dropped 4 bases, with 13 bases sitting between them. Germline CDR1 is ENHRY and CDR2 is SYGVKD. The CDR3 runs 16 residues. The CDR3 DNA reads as TGTGCCATCAGTGAGTCTTATGCTAGCAAGTACAATGAGCAGTTCTTC. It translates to CAISESYASKYNEQFF.

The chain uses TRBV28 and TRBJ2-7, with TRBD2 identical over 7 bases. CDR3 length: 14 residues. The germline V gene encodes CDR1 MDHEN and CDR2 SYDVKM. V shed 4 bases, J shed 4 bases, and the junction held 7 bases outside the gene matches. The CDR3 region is CASSSGGGRYEQYF. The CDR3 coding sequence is TGTGCCAGCAGTTCGGGGGGAGGGAGATACGAGCAGTACTTC.

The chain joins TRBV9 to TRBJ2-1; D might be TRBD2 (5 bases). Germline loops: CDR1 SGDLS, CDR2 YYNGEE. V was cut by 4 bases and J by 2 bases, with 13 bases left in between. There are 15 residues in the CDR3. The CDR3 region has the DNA TGTGCCAGCAGCACCCGGGATCTAACCTACAATGAGCAGTTCTTC. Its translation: CASSTRDLTYNEQFF.

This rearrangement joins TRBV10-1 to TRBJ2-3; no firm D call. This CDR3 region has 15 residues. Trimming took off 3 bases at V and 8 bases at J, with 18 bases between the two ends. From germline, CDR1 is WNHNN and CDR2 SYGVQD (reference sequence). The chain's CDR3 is CASSDSAKPWGTQYF. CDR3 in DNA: TGCGCCAGCAGTGATTCGGCTAAACCTTGGGGTACGCAGTATTTT.

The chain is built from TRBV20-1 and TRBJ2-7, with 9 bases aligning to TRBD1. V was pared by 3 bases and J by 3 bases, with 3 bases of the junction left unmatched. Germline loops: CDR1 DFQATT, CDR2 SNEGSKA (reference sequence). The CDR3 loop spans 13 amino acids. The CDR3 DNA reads TGCAGTGCTAGCAGGGACAGGGACTACGAGCAGTACTTC. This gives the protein CSASRDRDYEQYF.

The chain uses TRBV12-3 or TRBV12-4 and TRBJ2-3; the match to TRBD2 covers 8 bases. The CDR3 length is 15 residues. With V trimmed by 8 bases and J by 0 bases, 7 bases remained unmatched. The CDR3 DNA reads TGTGCCAGCGCAAACGGGGGGGCTAGCACAGATACGCAGTATTTT. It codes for CASANGGASTDTQYF.

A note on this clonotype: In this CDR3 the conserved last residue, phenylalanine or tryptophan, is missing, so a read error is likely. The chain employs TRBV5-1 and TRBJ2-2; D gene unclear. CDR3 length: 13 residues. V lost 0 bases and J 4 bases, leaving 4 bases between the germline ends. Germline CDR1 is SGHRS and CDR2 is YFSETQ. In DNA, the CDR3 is TGCGCCAGCAGCTTGGTACCCACCGGGGAGCTGTTTATT. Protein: CASSLVPTGELFI.

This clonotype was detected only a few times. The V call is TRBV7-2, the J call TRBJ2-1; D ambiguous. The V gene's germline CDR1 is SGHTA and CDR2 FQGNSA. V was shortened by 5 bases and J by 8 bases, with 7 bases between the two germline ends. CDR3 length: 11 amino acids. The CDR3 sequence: CASSPAHEQFF. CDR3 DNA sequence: TGTGCCAGCAGCCCCGCCCATGAGCAGTTCTTC. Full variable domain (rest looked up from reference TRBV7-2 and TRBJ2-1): GAGVSQSPSNKVTEKGKDVELRCDPISGHTALYWYRQSLGQGLEFLIYFQGNSAPDKSGLPSDRFSAERTGGSVSTLTIQRTQQEDSAVYLCASSPAHEQFFGPGTRLTVL.

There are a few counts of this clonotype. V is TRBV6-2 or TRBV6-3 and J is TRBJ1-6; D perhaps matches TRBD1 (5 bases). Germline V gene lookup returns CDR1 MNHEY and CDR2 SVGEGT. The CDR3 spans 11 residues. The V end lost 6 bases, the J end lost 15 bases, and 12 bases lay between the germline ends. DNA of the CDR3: TGTGCCAGCAGCTCCTTCCAGGGCCTCCACTTT. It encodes CASSSFQGLHF.

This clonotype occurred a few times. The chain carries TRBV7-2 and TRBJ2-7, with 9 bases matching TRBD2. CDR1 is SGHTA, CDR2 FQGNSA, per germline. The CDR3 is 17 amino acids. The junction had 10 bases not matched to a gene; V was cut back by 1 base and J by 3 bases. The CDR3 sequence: CASSLGASGTYLYEQYF. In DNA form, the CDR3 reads TGTGCCAGCAGCTTAGGGGCTAGCGGGACCTACCTCTACGAGCAGTACTTC.

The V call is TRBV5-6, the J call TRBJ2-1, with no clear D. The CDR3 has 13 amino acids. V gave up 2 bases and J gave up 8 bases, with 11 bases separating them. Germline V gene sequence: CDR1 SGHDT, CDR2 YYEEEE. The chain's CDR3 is CASSLQRTDEQFF. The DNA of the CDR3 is TGTGCCAGCAGCTTACAGCGTACGGATGAGCAGTTCTTC.

This CDR3 reads CAWSSDFDRVGYNEQFF. In DNA form, the CDR3 reads TGTGCCTGGAGTTCCGACTTCGACAGGGTGGGATACAATGAGCAGTTCTTC. The V and J genes are TRBV30 and TRBJ2-1; the match to TRBD1 covers 7 bases. The germline V gene encodes CDR1 GTSNPN and CDR2 SVGIG (reference sequence). This CDR3 contains 17 residues. The trim removed 2 bases at V and 4 bases at J, leaving 14 bases unmatched.

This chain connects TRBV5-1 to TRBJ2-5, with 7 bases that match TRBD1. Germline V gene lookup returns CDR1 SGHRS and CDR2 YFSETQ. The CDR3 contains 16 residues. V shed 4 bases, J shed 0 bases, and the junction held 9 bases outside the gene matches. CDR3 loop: CASSPRGPSYQETQYF. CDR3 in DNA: TGCGCCAGCAGCCCGAGGGGGCCATCGTACCAAGAGACCCAGTACTTC.

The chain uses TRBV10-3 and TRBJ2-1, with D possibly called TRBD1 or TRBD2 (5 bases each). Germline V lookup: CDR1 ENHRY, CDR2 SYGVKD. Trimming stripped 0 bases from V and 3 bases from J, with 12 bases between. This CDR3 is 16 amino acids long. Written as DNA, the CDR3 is TGTGCCATCAGTGAGTCGAGGGGCGACTTCTACAATGAGCAGTTCTTC. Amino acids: CAISESRGDFYNEQFF.

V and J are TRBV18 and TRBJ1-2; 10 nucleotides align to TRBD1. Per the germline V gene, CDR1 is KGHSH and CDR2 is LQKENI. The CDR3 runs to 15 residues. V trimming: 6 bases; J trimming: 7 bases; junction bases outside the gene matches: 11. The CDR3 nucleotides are TGTGCCAGCTCTCCTGGGACCGGGACAGGGGTTGGCTACACCTTC. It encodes CASSPGTGTGVGYTF.

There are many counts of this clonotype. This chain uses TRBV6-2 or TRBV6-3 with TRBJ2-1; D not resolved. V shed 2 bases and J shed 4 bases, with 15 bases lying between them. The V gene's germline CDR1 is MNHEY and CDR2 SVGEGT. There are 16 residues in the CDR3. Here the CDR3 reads CASSYPKGSAYNEQFF. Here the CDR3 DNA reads TGTGCCAGCAGTTACCCCAAAGGGTCGGCATACAATGAGCAGTTCTTC.

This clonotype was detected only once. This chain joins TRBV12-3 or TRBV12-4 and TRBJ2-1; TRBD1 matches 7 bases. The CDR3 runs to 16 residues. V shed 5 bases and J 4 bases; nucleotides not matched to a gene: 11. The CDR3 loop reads CASSGRDSTFYNEQFF. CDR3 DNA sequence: TGTGCCAGCAGTGGCCGGGACAGCACATTTTACAATGAGCAGTTCTTC.

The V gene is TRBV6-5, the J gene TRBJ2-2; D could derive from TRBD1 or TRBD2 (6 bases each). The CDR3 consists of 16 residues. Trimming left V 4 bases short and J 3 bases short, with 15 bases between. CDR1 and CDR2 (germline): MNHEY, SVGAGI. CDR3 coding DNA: TGTGCCAGCAGTTCACTAGGGGGGCAGGACACCGGGGAGCTGTTTTTT. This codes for CASSSLGGQDTGELFF.

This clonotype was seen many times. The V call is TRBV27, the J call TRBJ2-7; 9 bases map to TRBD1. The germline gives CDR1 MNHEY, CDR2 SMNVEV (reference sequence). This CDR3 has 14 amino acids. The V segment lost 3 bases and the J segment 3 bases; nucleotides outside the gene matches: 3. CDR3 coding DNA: TGTGCCAGCAGTTTCTCGACAGGGGGCTACGAGCAGTACTTC. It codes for CASSFSTGGYEQYF.

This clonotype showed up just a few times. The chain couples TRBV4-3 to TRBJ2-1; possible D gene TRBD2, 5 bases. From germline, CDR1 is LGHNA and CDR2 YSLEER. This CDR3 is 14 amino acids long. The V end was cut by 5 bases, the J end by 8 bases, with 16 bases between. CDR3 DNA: TGCGCCAGCAGCTATCAGACGGGGATCTATGAGCAGTTCTTC. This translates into CASSYQTGIYEQFF.

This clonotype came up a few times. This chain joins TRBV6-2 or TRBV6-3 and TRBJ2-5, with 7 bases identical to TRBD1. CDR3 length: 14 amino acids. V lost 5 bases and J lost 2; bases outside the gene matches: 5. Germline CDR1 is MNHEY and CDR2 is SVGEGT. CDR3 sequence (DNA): TGTGCCAGCAGTGACTACAGGGGACAAGAGACCCAGTACTTC. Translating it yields CASSDYRGQETQYF.

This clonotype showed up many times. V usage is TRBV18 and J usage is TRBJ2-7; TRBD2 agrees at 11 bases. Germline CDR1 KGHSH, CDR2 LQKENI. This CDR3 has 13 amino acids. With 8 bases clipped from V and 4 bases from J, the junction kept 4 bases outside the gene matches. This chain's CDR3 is CASSGTSGYEQYF. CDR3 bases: TGTGCCAGCAGCGGGACTAGCGGTTACGAGCAGTACTTC.

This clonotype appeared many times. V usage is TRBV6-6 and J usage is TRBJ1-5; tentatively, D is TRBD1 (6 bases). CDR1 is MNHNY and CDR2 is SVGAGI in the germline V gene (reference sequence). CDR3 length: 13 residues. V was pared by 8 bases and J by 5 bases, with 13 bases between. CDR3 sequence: CASGRQAYQPQHF. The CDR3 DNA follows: TGTGCCAGCGGAAGACAGGCTTATCAGCCCCAGCATTTT.

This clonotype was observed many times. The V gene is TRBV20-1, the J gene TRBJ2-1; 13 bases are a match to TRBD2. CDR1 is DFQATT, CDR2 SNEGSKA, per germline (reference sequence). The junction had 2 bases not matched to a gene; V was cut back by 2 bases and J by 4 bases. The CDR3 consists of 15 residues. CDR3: CSARLGLAGYNEQFF. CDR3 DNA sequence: TGCAGTGCTAGATTGGGACTAGCGGGGTACAATGAGCAGTTCTTC.

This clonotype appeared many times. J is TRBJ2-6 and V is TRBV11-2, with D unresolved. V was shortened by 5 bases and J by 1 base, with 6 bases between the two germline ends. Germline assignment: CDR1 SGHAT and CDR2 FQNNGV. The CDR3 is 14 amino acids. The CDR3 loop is CASSGRSGANVLTF. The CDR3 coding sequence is TGTGCCAGCAGCGGACGGTCTGGGGCCAACGTCCTGACTTTC.

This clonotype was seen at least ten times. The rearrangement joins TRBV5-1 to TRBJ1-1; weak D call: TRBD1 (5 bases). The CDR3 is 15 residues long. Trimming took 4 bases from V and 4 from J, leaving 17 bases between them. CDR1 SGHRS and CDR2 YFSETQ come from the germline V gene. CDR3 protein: CASSPRDGGGTEAFF. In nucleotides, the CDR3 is TGCGCCAGCAGCCCCAGGGATGGTGGGGGCACTGAAGCTTTCTTT.

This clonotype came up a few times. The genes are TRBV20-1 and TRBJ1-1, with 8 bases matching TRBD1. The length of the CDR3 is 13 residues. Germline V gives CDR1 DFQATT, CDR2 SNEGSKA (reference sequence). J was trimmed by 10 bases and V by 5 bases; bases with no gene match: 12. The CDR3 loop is CSAFPGQGEGAFF. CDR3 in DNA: TGCAGTGCTTTCCCTGGACAGGGAGAGGGAGCTTTCTTT.